This entry is about one TCR beta chain. The sample is drawn from a study of blood T cell repertoires in COVID-19. About the study: Sources were T cells, B-cell-depleted T cells, or PBMCs; the material itself was cDNA or gDNA.

As handled by the study authors: The authors estimated nucleated cell counts from reference gene primer amplification. Clones were read by immunoSEQ multiplex PCR, and TCRdb kept only the in-frame ones, dropping some. The V and J calls and clone size were taken over from that table, and D and trimming were inferred from the DNA. The sample has around 93,000 clones, about four fifths seen once. The CDR3 runs 17 residues. Germline-derived CDR1 and CDR2 are MNHEY and SVGEGT. Unmatched junction bases numbered 8, after V lost 4 bases and J lost 0 bases. The V gene is TRBV6-2 or TRBV6-3, the J gene TRBJ2-1; 8 bases match TRBD2. Sequencing used peripheral blood. The clonotype comes from a woman older than 75 with acute or convalescent COVID-19. The CDR3 sequence is CASSSLGGGPSYNEQFF. The CDR3 DNA sequence: TGTGCCAGCAGTTCCTTGGGCGGGGGGCCCTCCTACAATGAGCAGTTCTTC.